The clone carrying this T cell receptor beta chain was seen a few times. As every portion of the isolated RNA was reverse transcribed, the sequencing read expressed TCRB transcripts. The assay was immunoSEQ multiplex PCR, and TCRdb's table has in-frame clones only and misses some. The data hold hundreds of thousands of clones, with over 25% observed a single time. These data come from a study of beta chain features in type 1 diabetes. CDR1 is ENHRY and CDR2 is SYGVKD in the germline V gene. V gave up 11 bases and J gave up 1 base, with 15 bases separating them. The CDR3 extends over 14 amino acids. This sequence joins TRBV10-3 and TRBJ2-4, with D maybe TRBD2 (6 bases). Sequenced: naive CD4+ T cells from blood. This receptor was taken from a man between 18 and 35 years old in good health. The CDR3 DNA is TGTGCCTCCAGGCACGCGGGGGCCAAAAACATTCAGTACTTC. Protein sequence: CASRHAGAKNIQYF.